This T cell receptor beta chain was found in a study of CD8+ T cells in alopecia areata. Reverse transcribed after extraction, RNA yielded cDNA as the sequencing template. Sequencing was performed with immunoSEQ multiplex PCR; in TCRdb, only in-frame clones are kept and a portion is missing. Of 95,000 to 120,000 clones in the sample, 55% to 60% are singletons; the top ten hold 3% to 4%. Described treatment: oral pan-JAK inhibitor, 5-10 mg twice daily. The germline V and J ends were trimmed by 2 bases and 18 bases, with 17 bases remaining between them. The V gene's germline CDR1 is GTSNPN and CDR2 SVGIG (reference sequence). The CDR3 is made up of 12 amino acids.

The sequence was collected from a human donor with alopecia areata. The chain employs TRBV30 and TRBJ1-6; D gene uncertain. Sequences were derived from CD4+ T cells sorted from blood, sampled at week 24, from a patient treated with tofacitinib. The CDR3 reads CAWSNGPEPPHF. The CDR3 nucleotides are TGTGCCTGGAGTAATGGACCTGAGCCTCCCCACTTT.